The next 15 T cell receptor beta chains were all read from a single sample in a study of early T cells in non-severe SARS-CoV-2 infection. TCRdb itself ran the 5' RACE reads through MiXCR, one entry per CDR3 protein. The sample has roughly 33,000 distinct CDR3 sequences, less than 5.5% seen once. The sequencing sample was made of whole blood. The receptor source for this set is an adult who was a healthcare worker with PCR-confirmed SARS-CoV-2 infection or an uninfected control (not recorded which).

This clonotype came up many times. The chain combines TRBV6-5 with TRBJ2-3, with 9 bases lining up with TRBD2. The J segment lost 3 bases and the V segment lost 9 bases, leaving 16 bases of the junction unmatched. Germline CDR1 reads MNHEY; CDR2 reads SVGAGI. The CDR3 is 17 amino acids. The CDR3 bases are TGTGCCAGTTCCGGGTGGCGGGGGGGTGTTGGGACAGATACGCAGTATTTT. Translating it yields CASSGWRGGVGTDTQYF.

The CDR3 loop reads CASGQSSYNSPLHF. In nucleotides, the CDR3 is TGTGCCAGCGGACAGAGCTCCTATAATTCACCCCTCCACTTT. The chain couples TRBV4-2 to TRBJ1-6; the D gene is possibly TRBD1 (6 bases). Between the trimmed V and J ends, which lost 8 bases and 0 bases, there was a span of 8 bases. The CDR3 runs 14 residues. Germline CDR1 reads LGHNA; CDR2 reads YNFKEQ.

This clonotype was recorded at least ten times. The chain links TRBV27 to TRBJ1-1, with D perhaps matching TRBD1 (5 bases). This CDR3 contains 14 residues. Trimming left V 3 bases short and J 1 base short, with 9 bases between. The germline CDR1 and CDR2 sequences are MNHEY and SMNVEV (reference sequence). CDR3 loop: CASSFRGSNTEAFF. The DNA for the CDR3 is TGTGCCAGCAGTTTTAGGGGTTCGAACACTGAAGCTTTCTTT.

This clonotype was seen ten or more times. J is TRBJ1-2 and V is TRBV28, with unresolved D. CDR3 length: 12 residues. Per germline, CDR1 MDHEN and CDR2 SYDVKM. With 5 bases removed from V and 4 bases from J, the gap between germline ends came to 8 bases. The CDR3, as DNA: TGTGCCAGCAGTCCCCCTACCTATGGCTACACCTTC. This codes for CASSPPTYGYTF.

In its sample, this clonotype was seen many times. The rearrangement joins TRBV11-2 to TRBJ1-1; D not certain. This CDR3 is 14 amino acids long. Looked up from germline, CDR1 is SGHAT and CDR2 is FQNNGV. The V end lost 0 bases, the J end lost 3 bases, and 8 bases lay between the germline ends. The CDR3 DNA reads TGTGCCAGCAGCTTAGAGGGGTTTTACACTGAAGCTTTCTTT. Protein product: CASSLEGFYTEAFF.

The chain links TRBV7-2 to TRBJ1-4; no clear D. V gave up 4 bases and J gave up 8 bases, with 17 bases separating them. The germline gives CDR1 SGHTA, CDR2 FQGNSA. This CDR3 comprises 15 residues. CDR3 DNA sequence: TGTGCCAGCAGCTCAGAGTTTAGTTCTTCCGAAAAACTGTTTTTT. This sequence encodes CASSSEFSSSEKLFF.

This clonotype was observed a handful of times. The CDR3 DNA reads TGTGCCAGCAGTGAATCCCACTATGGCTACACCTTC. Its translation: CASSESHYGYTF. This chain uses TRBV6-1 with TRBJ1-2; no reliable D call. This CDR3 region has 12 residues. Germline V lookup: CDR1 MNHNS, CDR2 SASEGT. The V gene lost 2 bases and the J gene lost 3 bases, with 4 bases spanning the gap.

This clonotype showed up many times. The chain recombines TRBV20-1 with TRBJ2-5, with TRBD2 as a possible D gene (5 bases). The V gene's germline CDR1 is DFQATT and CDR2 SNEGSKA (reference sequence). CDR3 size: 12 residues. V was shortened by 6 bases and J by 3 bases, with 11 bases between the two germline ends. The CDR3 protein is CSADGLEETQYF. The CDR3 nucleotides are TGCAGTGCGGACGGACTTGAAGAGACCCAGTACTTC.

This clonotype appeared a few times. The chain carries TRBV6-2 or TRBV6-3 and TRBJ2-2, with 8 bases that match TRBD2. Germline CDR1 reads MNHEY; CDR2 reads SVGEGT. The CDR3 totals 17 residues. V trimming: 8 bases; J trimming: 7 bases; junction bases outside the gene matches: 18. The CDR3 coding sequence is TGTGCCAGCGGGAGTTTTGAGCGGGGGCCCGATAGCGGGGAGCTGTTTTTT. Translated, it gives CASGSFERGPDSGELFF.

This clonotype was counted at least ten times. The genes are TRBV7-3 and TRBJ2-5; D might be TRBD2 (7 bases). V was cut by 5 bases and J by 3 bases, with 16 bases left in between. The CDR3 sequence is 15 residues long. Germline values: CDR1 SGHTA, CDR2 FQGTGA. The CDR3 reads CASSLNGGLEETQYF. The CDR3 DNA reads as TGTGCCAGCAGCCTCAACGGGGGGCTTGAAGAGACCCAGTACTTC.

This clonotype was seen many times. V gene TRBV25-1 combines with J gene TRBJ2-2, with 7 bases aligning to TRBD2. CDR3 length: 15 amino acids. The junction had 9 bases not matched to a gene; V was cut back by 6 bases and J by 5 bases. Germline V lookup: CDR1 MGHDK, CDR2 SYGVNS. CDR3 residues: CASRSRDGGTGELFF. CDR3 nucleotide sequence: TGTGCCAGCAGGAGCAGGGACGGGGGGACCGGGGAGCTGTTTTTT.

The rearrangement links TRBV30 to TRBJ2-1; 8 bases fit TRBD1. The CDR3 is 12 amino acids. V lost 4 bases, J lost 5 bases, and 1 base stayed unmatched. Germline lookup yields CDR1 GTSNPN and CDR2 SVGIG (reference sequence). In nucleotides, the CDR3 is TGTGCCTGGACAGGGGGCCACAATGAGCAGTTCTTC. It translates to CAWTGGHNEQFF. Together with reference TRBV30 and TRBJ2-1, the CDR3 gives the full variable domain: SQTIHQWPATLVQPVGSPLSLECTVEGTSNPNLYWYRQAAGRGLQLLFYSVGIGQISSEVPQNLSASRPQDRQFILSSKKLLLSDSGFYLCAWTGGHNEQFFGPGTRLTVL.

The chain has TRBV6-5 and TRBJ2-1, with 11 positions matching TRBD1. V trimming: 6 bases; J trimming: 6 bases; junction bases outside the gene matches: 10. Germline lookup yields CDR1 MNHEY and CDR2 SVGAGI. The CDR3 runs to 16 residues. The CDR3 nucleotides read TGTGCCAGCAGCTCCTCTCCGGGACAGGGGGTCAATGAGCAGTTCTTC. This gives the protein CASSSSPGQGVNEQFF.

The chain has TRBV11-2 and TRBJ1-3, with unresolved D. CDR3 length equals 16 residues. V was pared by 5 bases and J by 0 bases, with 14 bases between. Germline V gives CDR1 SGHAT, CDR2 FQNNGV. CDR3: CASSPQTLNSGNTIYF. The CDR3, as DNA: TGTGCCAGCAGCCCTCAAACCCTTAACTCTGGAAACACCATATATTTT. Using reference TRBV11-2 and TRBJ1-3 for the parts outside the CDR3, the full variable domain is EAGVAQSPRYKIIEKRQSVAFWCNPISGHATLYWYQQILGQGPKLLIQFQNNGVVDDSQLPKDRFSAERLKGVDSTLKIQPAKLEDSAVYLCASSPQTLNSGNTIYFGEGSWLTVV.

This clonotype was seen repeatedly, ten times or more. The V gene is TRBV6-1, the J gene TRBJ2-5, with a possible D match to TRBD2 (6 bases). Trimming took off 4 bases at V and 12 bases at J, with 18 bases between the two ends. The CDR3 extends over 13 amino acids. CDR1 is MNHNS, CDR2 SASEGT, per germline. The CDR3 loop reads CASSGRDRDRKYF. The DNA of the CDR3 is TGTGCCAGCAGTGGGAGGGACCGGGACCGCAAGTACTTC.